This T cell receptor (beta chain) was sequenced for a study of CD8+CD57+ T cells in acquired aplastic anemia (dated by TCRdb to the late 2010s). Broadly, across the study: A mean of about 3.2 ug of DNA, ranging from about 0.19 to 30 ug, was extracted from sorted CD4+ and CD8+ cells. What the research found in general, with its limitations: Twenty-nine CD8+ CDR3 sequences were found in both patients and controls but appeared to be highly expressed in patients and within the immunodominant clones of the patients. No significant difference in CD8+ Simpson's diversity was found between patients and healthy controls (P=0.060).

V is reduced by 5 bases and J by 0 bases, leaving a spacing of 8 bases between them. Looking up the germline V gene (reference sequence) yields CDR1 LNHNV and CDR2 YYDKDF. The CDR3 runs 15 amino acids, cysteine and phenylalanine included. Just the 45-base CDR3 DNA is kept, in frame starting at base 1. Profiling of TCR beta VDJ combinations and CDR3 sequences used genomic DNA as the template. TCR repertoire sequencing was run on an Illumina HiSeq 2000. In the source study's methods: Repertoire assessment relied on Simpson's diversity index, CDR3 size and DJ length profiles, and TRBV/TRBJ rearrangement plots. The most abundant DNA sequence in the deep sequencing data was taken as the immunodominant clone. CDR3 amino acid sequences were checked for sharing between subjects and were compared against published repertoires and the VDJdb database. In-frame beta chains were kept once TCRdb had trimmed the public reads at Q25 with fastp and called clones with MiXCR. Rows merge per CDR3 protein into single entries with the most common DNA and genes. The V and J calls and clone size are TCRdb's, not the authors'. The sample contains approximately 270,000 distinct CDR3 sequences, about 56% of them found a single time. 6.5% to 10% of the sample comes from the top ten.

Comment on this clonotype: The antigen it recognizes is unknown. Base qualities were left out, and no much larger clone turns up one base away.

TCR repertoires of sorted CD4+ and CD8+ blood T cells from severe aplastic anemia patients and healthy subjects were deep-sequenced in the study. Ficoll-Paque density gradient centrifugation was used to isolate peripheral blood mononuclear cells. CD4+ and CD8+ T cells were sorted by FACS or magnetic beads before DNA extraction. The V gene is TRBV15 and the J gene is TRBJ1-6; the D gene is unclear. The sequenced sample consisted of sorted CD4+, CD8+, or CD8+CD57+ T cells (not recorded which) from PBMCs. The clonotype comes from a human donor with severe aplastic anemia or a healthy control (not recorded which). The CDR3 corresponds to CATSAQGSYNSPLHF. The bases read TGTGCCACCAGCGCGCAAGGCTCCTATAATTCACCCCTCCACTTT.